This is a list of T cell receptor beta chains from one sample in a study of CD8 T cells in Susac syndrome. TCRdb ran MiXCR on the immunoSEQ multiplex PCR reads and lists one entry per CDR3 protein. The table has more than 150,000 distinct CDR3 sequences, approximately 95% seen once. What was sequenced was CD8+ T cells from PBMCs. Source of these receptors: a human donor with Susac syndrome. CDR3s include the opening cysteine and the closing phenylalanine or tryptophan. A D gene is named only where the DNA matches it firmly. A clone size is listed for some rows: how often the clone was seen (once, few, many), or a class if it is expanded.

V gene	clone size	D gene	J gene	CDR3 protein	CDR3 DNA
TRBV5-1	.	TRBD1	TRBJ2-7	CASSLTGGQIYYEQYF	TGCGCCAGCAGCTTAACAGGGGGCCAGATCTACTACGAGCAGTACTTC
TRBV30	.	TRBD1	TRBJ1-1	CAWSVSGGTEAFF	TGTGCCTGGAGTGTATCAGGGGGCACTGAAGCTTTCTTT
TRBV13	.	.	TRBJ2-5	CASSYDTQETQYF	TGTGCCAGCAGCTACGACACGCAAGAGACCCAGTACTTC
TRBV12-3/TRBV12-4	.	TRBD2	TRBJ2-7	CASSHGTSGGEQYF	TGTGCCAGCAGTCACGGGACTAGCGGCGGCGAGCAGTACTTC
TRBV4-1	.	TRBD2	TRBJ2-1	CASSYRRTSGSDEQFF	TGCGCCAGCAGCTACCGACGGACTAGCGGGAGTGATGAGCAGTTCTTC
TRBV5-6	.	.	TRBJ1-2	CASSSVGNYGYTF	TGTGCCAGCAGCTCGGTCGGCAACTATGGCTACACCTTC
TRBV6-5	.	.	TRBJ1-1	CASSYWGRTEAFF	TGTGCCAGCAGTTACTGGGGAAGGACTGAAGCTTTCTTT
TRBV10-3	.	.	TRBJ2-1	CATQSGTLQFF	TGTGCCACCCAAAGTGGGACACTTCAGTTCTTC
TRBV12-3/TRBV12-4	.	.	TRBJ2-1	CASSLRSNEQFF	TGTGCCAGCAGTTTAAGGAGCAATGAGCAGTTCTTC
TRBV20-1	.	TRBD1	TRBJ2-4	CSAGLTGAALSPIQYF	TGCAGTGCCGGCCTCACAGGGGCCGCCCTCTCCCCGATTCAGTACTTC
TRBV6-6	.	TRBD1	TRBJ2-2	CASRDSTGGAGGELFF	TGTGCCAGCAGGGACTCGACAGGGGGCGCTGGCGGGGAGCTGTTTTTT
TRBV30	.	TRBD2	TRBJ2-1	CAWERGPVYNEQFF	TGTGCCTGGGAGCGGGGGCCCGTCTACAATGAGCAGTTCTTC
TRBV20-1	.	.	TRBJ2-3	CSANIFEGTDTQYF	TGCAGTGCTAACATTTTCGAGGGCACAGATACGCAGTATTTT
TRBV5-6	.	.	TRBJ2-5	CASSLVGPETQYF	TGTGCCAGCAGCTTGGTAGGGCCAGAGACCCAGTACTTC
TRBV2	.	TRBD1	TRBJ1-1	CASALRTTGDDTEAFF	TGTGCCAGCGCCTTACGAACGACAGGGGACGACACTGAAGCTTTCTTT
TRBV19	.	.	TRBJ1-5	CASSIFASGGHQPQHF	TGTGCCAGTAGTATCTTTGCGTCGGGCGGCCACCAGCCCCAGCATTTT
TRBV5-4	.	.	TRBJ2-1	CASSSGDYNEQFF	TGTGCCAGCAGTTCCGGGGACTACAATGAGCAGTTCTTC
TRBV5-6	.	TRBD1	TRBJ2-1	CASSLLRQGINEQFF	TGTGCCAGCAGCTTGTTGAGACAGGGGATAAATGAGCAGTTCTTC
TRBV27	.	.	TRBJ2-7	CASSLSHSLEQYF	TGTGCCAGCAGTTTGTCTCACTCTCTTGAGCAGTACTTC
TRBV15	.	.	TRBJ1-3	CATSRDRTSGNTIYF	TGTGCCACCAGCAGGGACAGAACCTCTGGAAACACCATATATTTT
TRBV20-1	.	.	TRBJ1-1	CSARSRQGSVSKAFF	TGCAGTGCTAGGTCCCGCCAGGGCTCTGTTAGTAAAGCTTTCTTT
TRBV7-9	.	.	TRBJ2-5	CATSRQFQETQYF	TGTGCCACCTCCAGACAGTTCCAAGAGACCCAGTACTTC
TRBV14	.	.	TRBJ2-3	CASSRTGTSATDTQYF	TGTGCCAGCAGCCGCACCGGGACCTCAGCCACAGATACGCAGTATTTT
TRBV30	.	TRBD1	TRBJ1-1	CAWSLTGRTEAFF	TGTGCCTGGAGCCTGACAGGGCGAACTGAAGCTTTCTTT
TRBV11-2	.	.	TRBJ2-7	CASSFLGVGYEQYF	TGTGCCAGCAGCTTCTTAGGGGTTGGATACGAGCAGTACTTC
TRBV28	once	.	TRBJ2-2	CASSLLTGVNTGELFF	TGTGCCAGCAGTTTATTGACAGGTGTAAACACCGGGGAGCTGTTTTTT
TRBV12-3/TRBV12-4	.	.	TRBJ2-5	CASSLMNEETQYF	TGTGCCAGCAGTTTAATGAATGAGGAGACCCAGTACTTC
TRBV4-1	.	TRBD1	TRBJ2-2	CASSRTGGRTGELFF	TGCGCCAGCAGCCGGACAGGGGGCCGCACCGGGGAGCTGTTTTTT
TRBV6-5	.	.	TRBJ1-2	CASRPLQRGTGYTF	TGTGCCAGCAGACCCCTACAGAGGGGTACTGGCTACACCTTC